This passage covers 11 T cell receptor beta chains from one sample sequenced in a study of CD8 T cells in ankylosing spondylitis. MiXCR, run by TCRdb on the 5' RACE reads, gives a single entry per CDR3 protein. This table holds some 39,000 distinct CDR3 sequences, under 15% found once. Specimen: synovial fluid, either unsorted or a sorted T cell fraction (not recorded which). These receptors were obtained from a male donor with ankylosing spondylitis.

At least ten counts were recorded for this clonotype. The J gene is TRBJ1-1, the V gene TRBV20-1, with 10 bases aligning to TRBD1. The CDR3 sequence is 12 residues long. The germline CDR1 and CDR2 sequences are DFQATT and SNEGSKA (reference sequence). V was pared by 5 bases and J by 4 bases, with 1 base of the junction left unmatched. CDR3 protein: CSAGTGVTEAFF. The CDR3 DNA follows: TGCAGTGCTGGGACAGGGGTCACTGAAGCTTTCTTT.

This clonotype showed up many times. The chain couples TRBV28 to TRBJ2-7; a weak D match, TRBD2 (6 bases). Trimming took 6 bases from V and 3 from J, leaving 15 bases between them. The CDR3 covers 14 residues. Germline-derived CDR1 and CDR2 are MDHEN and SYDVKM. CDR3 sequence: CASSFPGLGYEQYF. CDR3 bases: TGTGCCAGCAGCTTTCCGGGACTTGGCTACGAGCAGTACTTC.

This clonotype was found many times. The chain is built from TRBV28 and TRBJ1-5; D might be TRBD1 (6 bases). Per the germline V gene, CDR1 is MDHEN and CDR2 is SYDVKM. The CDR3 covers 17 residues. Trimming shortened V by 0 bases and J by 0 bases, and 12 bases separated the two germline ends. As DNA, the CDR3 is TGTGCCAGCAGTTTATGGACCTCAGGGGTTAGCAATCAGCCCCAGCATTTT. Its protein product is CASSLWTSGVSNQPQHF.

This clonotype was counted at least ten times. The chain recombines TRBV11-2 with TRBJ2-3; possible D gene TRBD2, 5 bases. The CDR3 has 15 amino acids. The germline CDR1 and CDR2 sequences are SGHAT and FQNNGV. Trimming left V 1 base short and J 0 bases short, with 8 bases between. This CDR3 reads CASSLVWTSTDTQYF. Written as DNA, the CDR3 is TGTGCCAGCAGCTTAGTTTGGACTAGCACAGATACGCAGTATTTT. Full variable domain (rest looked up from reference TRBV11-2 and TRBJ2-3): EAGVAQSPRYKIIEKRQSVAFWCNPISGHATLYWYQQILGQGPKLLIQFQNNGVVDDSQLPKDRFSAERLKGVDSTLKIQPAKLEDSAVYLCASSLVWTSTDTQYFGPGTRLTVL.

This clonotype has a handful of counts. A much larger clonotype is one base distant, so this may be a read error. J is TRBJ1-2 and V is TRBV10-3; D is possibly TRBD1 (6 bases). CDR1 ENHRY and CDR2 SYGVKD come from the germline V gene. The CDR3 is made up of 14 amino acids. CDR3 amino acids: CAISETGPNYCYTF. The CDR3 DNA reads as TGTGCCATCAGTGAGACAGGGCCCAACTATTGCTACACCTTC.

This clonotype was counted ten times or more. This chain joins TRBV11-2 and TRBJ1-1; D not resolved. This CDR3 is 12 amino acids long. Germline CDR1 is SGHAT and CDR2 is FQNNGV. Trimming took 7 bases from V and 4 from J, leaving 10 bases between them. The CDR3 DNA sequence: TGTGCCAGCACTTTTACGACCACTGAAGCTTTCTTT. Protein product: CASTFTTTEAFF.

This clonotype was seen more than once but under ten times. The chain carries TRBV25-1 and TRBJ2-7, with a tentative D call TRBD1 (6 bases). Germline assignment: CDR1 MGHDK and CDR2 SYGVNS. There are 16 residues in the CDR3. Trimming removed 1 base from V and 2 bases from J, with 15 bases in between. The CDR3 loop is CASSESNRETPYEQYF. Here the CDR3 DNA reads TGTGCCAGCAGTGAATCTAACAGGGAGACGCCCTACGAGCAGTACTTC.

The CDR3: CSVEDNTLLGAEAFF. In DNA form, the CDR3 reads TGCAGCGTTGAAGATAATACCCTGTTAGGAGCTGAAGCTTTCTTT. This chain joins TRBV29-1 and TRBJ1-1; D is unclear. Per germline, CDR1 SQVTM and CDR2 ANQGSEA. V gave up 0 bases and J gave up 6 bases, with 17 bases separating them. The CDR3 runs to 15 residues.

The rearrangement uses TRBV20-1 and TRBJ2-7; tentative D call: TRBD1 (5 bases). Germline V gene data show CDR1 as DFQATT and CDR2 as SNEGSKA (reference sequence). V was shortened by 0 bases and J by 6 bases, with 21 bases between the two germline ends. The CDR3 has 16 amino acids. CDR3 bases: TGCAGTGCTAGAGATTTATTAACAGGTGGGAACTTCGAGCAGTACTTC. As protein: CSARDLLTGGNFEQYF.

The chain recombines TRBV5-1 with TRBJ2-3; TRBD1 agrees at 9 bases. The CDR3 covers 13 residues. V was clipped by 7 bases and J by 4 bases; unmatched bases: 4. Germline V CDR1 and CDR2: SGHRS, YFSETQ. In DNA form, the CDR3 reads TGCGCCAGCGGGGACAGGGACGCAGATACGCAGTATTTT. Its protein is CASGDRDADTQYF.

This clonotype was found a few times. The gene calls are TRBV6-2 or TRBV6-3 and TRBJ2-5; no definite D call. CDR3 size: 13 residues. Germline V gives CDR1 MNHEY, CDR2 SVGEGT. Deletions cut 5 bases from V and 2 bases from J, with 9 bases between. CDR3 bases: TGTGCCAGCAGTGCGACGGAGCAAGAGACCCAGTACTTC. As protein: CASSATEQETQYF.